The subject of this entry is one T cell receptor beta chain. The clone's antigen remains unknown. The junction departs from the called germline gene at one end, perhaps through a read error. TCR cDNA was synthesized by 5'RACE template switching, which introduced a universal primer site and unique molecular identifiers. Priming for cDNA synthesis came from both the TCR alpha and TCR beta constant segments. Library amplification used two PCR steps, and the second PCR step added sample barcodes and sequencing adapters. Libraries were sequenced on Illumina HiSeq 2500 (2x100 bp) or NovaSeq (2x150 bp). In the source study's methods: MIGEC handled demultiplexing of reads and collapsing into UMI consensus sequences, while MiXCR performed V(D)J alignment. Vaccine-responding clonotypes were defined with edgeR using replicate PBMC samples, requiring FDR below 0.01 and a log2 fold change above 5 up to day 15. Each bulk clonotype was labeled CD4 or CD8 based on which sequenced repertoire, CD4 or CD8, contained the clonotype at higher abundance. TCRdb applied fastp at Q25 and MiXCR to the public reads, then kept only in-frame beta chains. Rows merge per CDR3 protein into single entries with the most common DNA and genes. The V and J calls follow TCRdb's processing rather than the paper's. The sample yields approximately 580,000 distinct CDR3 sequences; approximately 16% were counted once. The ten largest clonotypes hold around 16% of the sample.

This sample was taken from a study of T cells after yellow fever vaccination (dated by TCRdb to about 2019). Background on the whole study: The SMART-Seq v4 Ultra Low Input RNA kit was used to prepare libraries from fractions with low cell numbers. Bulk PBMC replicates and cell subsets were isolated from blood drawn at multiple timepoints before and after both primary and secondary immunization. Two healthy male donors made up the cohort, one aged 18 to 30 years and the other aged 30 to 40 years. To follow T-cell clones before and after both primary and booster YFV17D yellow fever vaccination, bulk TCR alpha and beta repertoires underwent longitudinal sequencing.

Overall results and qualifications from the work: Because abundant contaminating clonotypes from the bulk population could be contained in FACS-sorted repertoires, computational filtering was required. A small share of clonotypes was detected in both CD4 and CD8 compartments, with the overlap likely arising from convergent recombination. Only a couple of donors were included in the study, so the extent to which the findings can be generalized is limited. After the booster, most clones that had expanded after primary vaccination were detected again (around 96% of CD4 and around nine tenths of CD8), suggesting broad maintenance of memory. Compared with the primary T-cell response, the secondary T-cell response was faster but weaker, reaching its peak on day 5 rather than on day 15.

Its CDR3 holds 15 amino acids, cysteine through phenylalanine. The entry retains the CDR3 DNA only, 45 bases that are in frame from base 1. Read against the paper, the sample's treatment or condition label means: live attenuated yellow fever vaccine strain. Two biological replicates of bulk PBMCs were collected at each blood-draw timepoint. PBMCs were isolated from peripheral blood using a standard Ficoll-Paque protocol. RNA was extracted with TriZol from bulk PBMCs, CD4 and CD8 fractions, and dextramer-positive and dextramer-negative fractions. The sequencing here drew on PBMCs, taken 5 days after the first yellow fever vaccination. In this chain, TRBV12-3 or TRBV12-4 is recombined with TRBJ2-6; 7 bases in the junction line up with TRBD1. The clonotype comes from a man aged 18 to 30 who received the YFV17D yellow fever vaccine. The encoded CDR3 is CASSLGGPGANVLTF. The DNA reads TGTGCCAGCAGCTTAGGGGGCCCTGGGGCCAACGTCCTGACTTTC.